This entry lists 10 T cell receptor beta chains sequenced from one sample in a study of CD8+CD57+ T cells in acquired aplastic anemia. It was patients with CD8+CD57+ cell expansion by flow cytometry who were chosen for sequencing. TCR beta VDJ and CDR3 profiles were obtained from a genomic DNA template. TCRdb analysed the reads with MiXCR anew, one entry per CDR3 protein. The data contain a few hundred thousand distinct CDR3 sequences, about a third of them seen just once; the ten biggest clones take up roughly 0.8%. Sequenced input: sorted CD4+, CD8+, or CD8+CD57+ T cells (not recorded which) from PBMCs. The receptors were gathered from a human donor with aplastic anemia.

This clonotype was picked up a small number of times. The V gene is TRBV7-2, the J gene TRBJ2-1; D is perhaps TRBD2 (6 bases). From germline, CDR1 is SGHTA and CDR2 FQGNSA. V dropped 1 base and J dropped 0 bases, with 16 bases sitting between them. The CDR3 is made up of 18 amino acids. The CDR3 bases are TGTGCCAGCAGCTTAGGCGGATCTGCGGGAAGCTCCTACAATGAGCAGTTCTTC. Amino acid sequence: CASSLGGSAGSSYNEQFF.

The genes are TRBV11-2 and TRBJ2-3; 9 nucleotides align to TRBD2. The CDR3 is 15 residues long. The V segment lost 5 bases and the J segment 6 bases; nucleotides outside the gene matches: 9. Germline CDR1 is SGHAT and CDR2 is FQNNGV. DNA for the CDR3: TGTGCCAGCAGCACCCCGGGACTAGCTGTGGATACGCAGTATTTT. Residues: CASSTPGLAVDTQYF.

In the case of this clonotype: Since a much larger clone is just one base distant, this may be a read error. The chain carries TRBV10-3 and TRBJ2-7; D uncertain. V shed 2 bases and J shed 5 bases, with 25 bases lying between them. CDR1 ENHRY and CDR2 SYGVKD come from the germline V gene. This CDR3 spans 18 amino acids. CDR3: CAISEPKVGALEFHEQYF. Here the CDR3 DNA reads TGTGCCATCAGTGAGCCGAAGGTTGGTGCCCTCGAGTTCCACGAGCAGTACTTC.

There are many counts of this clonotype. The chain is built from TRBV29-1 and TRBJ2-7; a possible D gene is TRBD1 (5 bases). This CDR3 is 13 amino acids long. From germline, CDR1 is SQVTM and CDR2 ANQGSEA. Trimming removed 1 base from V and 3 bases from J, with 10 bases in between. The CDR3 sequence: CSVEGPGYYEQYF. As DNA, the CDR3 is TGCAGCGTTGAAGGACCAGGGTACTACGAGCAGTACTTC.

This clonotype showed up just a few times. This sequence joins TRBV20-1 and TRBJ1-4, with D tentatively TRBD1 (6 bases). Germline V gene lookup returns CDR1 DFQATT and CDR2 SNEGSKA (reference sequence). V lost 3 bases to trimming and J lost 6 bases, with 14 bases between them. The CDR3 sequence is 14 residues long. CDR3 bases: TGCAGTGCTAGTGGGGGGGGCTTCGATGAAAAACTGTTTTTT. It specifies CSASGGGFDEKLFF.

The sample holds a few counts of this clonotype. The chain combines TRBV12-3 or TRBV12-4 with TRBJ1-2; 8 bases are a match to TRBD1. J was trimmed by 2 bases and V by 6 bases; bases with no gene match: 5. The CDR3 is 14 amino acids. The CDR3 loop reads CASRDRGPNYGYTF. CDR3 in DNA: TGTGCCAGCAGAGACAGGGGCCCCAACTATGGCTACACCTTC.

The chain has TRBV9 and TRBJ2-3; 9 nucleotides match TRBD2. V lost 4 bases, J lost 5 bases, and 11 bases stayed unmatched. This CDR3 has 16 amino acids. Germline V CDR1 and CDR2: SGDLS, YYNGEE. The DNA of the CDR3 is TGTGCCAGCAGCCCCCGGGGCGGGGGGGTATTAGATACGCAGTATTTT. Encoded protein: CASSPRGGGVLDTQYF.

In its sample, this clonotype was seen many times. The gene calls are TRBV20-1 and TRBJ1-2; 8 bases fit TRBD1. After removal of 2 bases from V and 8 bases from J, the junction contained 13 bases not matched to a gene. Germline CDR1 DFQATT, CDR2 SNEGSKA (reference sequence). The CDR3 loop spans 15 amino acids. In DNA form, the CDR3 reads TGCAGTGCTAGACCGCGGACAGGGACCATCGAGGGCTACACCTTC. As protein: CSARPRTGTIEGYTF.

This clonotype was recorded at least ten times. The chain couples TRBV10-3 to TRBJ1-2, with D maybe TRBD1 (6 bases). V was clipped by 2 bases and J by 4 bases, with 17 bases between them. This CDR3 region has 16 residues. Germline V CDR1 and CDR2: ENHRY, SYGVKD. DNA of the CDR3: TGTGCCATCAGTGAGGAAGGACAGTTGCCCCTCTATGGCTACACCTTC. Translation: CAISEEGQLPLYGYTF.

The count of this clonotype is one. A much more abundant neighbour one base away suggests this may be a read error. Because the CDR3 is missing its conserved closing phenylalanine or tryptophan, this is likely a read error. Because the CDR3's place on the DNA is in doubt, the DNA is left out and the CDR3 is given as listed by TCRdb. This chain links TRBV7-2 with TRBJ2-7; the table calls TRBD2, which could not be checked here. The CDR3 has 13 residues if both end residues are counted. Per the germline V gene, CDR1 is SGHTA and CDR2 is FQGNSA. The CDR3 loop is CASSLNQRGQEYL.